This T cell receptor (beta chain) originates from a study of low-dose radiotherapy and immunotherapy resistance in tumors. Across the study: The study administered intravenous cyclophosphamide at 200 mg/m2 every two weeks, one day ahead of radiation and immunotherapy. Patients took aspirin (300 mg orally, daily) for four cycles beginning at cycle 1 day 1.

First-strand cDNA used TRAV- and TRBV-specific primers, covering alpha and beta chains. TCR amplification involved 20 to 25 PCR cycles with a constant-region primer and V-primer adapter. Using its own MiXCR run on the reads, TCRdb lists one record per CDR3 protein. The sample shows about 89,000 distinct CDR3 sequences, 9% to 9.5% of them seen only once. V was pared by 4 bases and J by 1 base, with 7 bases between. CDR3 length: 12 amino acids. Germline CDR1 GTSNPN, CDR2 SVGIG (reference sequence). Ten or more counts support this clonotype. Time point denoted: before trial treatment. The donors' regimen was nivolumab, ipilimumab, aspirin, low-dose cyclophosphamide and low-dose radiotherapy.

The source material was PBMCs, sampled before treatment. The chain joins TRBV30 to TRBJ1-1; no definite D call. The origin of this receptor is a male donor with prostate cancer. This CDR3 is CAWKWRNTEAFF. Written as DNA, the CDR3 is TGTGCCTGGAAATGGCGGAACACTGAAGCTTTCTTT.